These T cell receptor beta chains were read from a single sample in a study of OX40 agonist ivuxolimab in advanced cancers. Profiling relied on immunoSEQ multiplex PCR, and the TCRdb table lists in-frame clones only, not all of them. The sample lists around 5,600 clones, 70% to 85% seen once, with around 12% in the top ten. The sample consisted of CD4+ or CD8+ T cells sorted from blood, taken in a trial of the OX40 agonist ivuxolimab. The receptors here all came from an adult with an advanced solid tumor such as melanoma, head and neck, liver or kidney cancer. CDR3s leave out the opening cysteine and the closing phenylalanine or tryptophan.

j_gene,v_gene,CDR3aa
TRBJ1-1,TRBV2,AIRGTEAF
TRBJ2-1,TRBV7-6,ASSRILSSNEQF
TRBJ1-2,TRBV27,ASSLNLGSNYGYT
TRBJ1-1,TRBV28,ASSLMETPNTEAF
TRBJ2-7,TRBV7-8,ASSLDPGEAYEQY
TRBJ2-1,TRBV7-6,ASSQGLAGVDEQF
TRBJ2-7,TRBV30,AWSYGAGIYEQY
TRBJ1-2,TRBV6-5,ASSTNPTYGYT
TRBJ1-6,TRBV27,ASSLSRQGGSYNSPLH
TRBJ1-5,TRBV19,ASSIEANQPQH
TRBJ2-7,TRBV6-5,ASSYSSGLVYEQY
TRBJ2-5,TRBV5-6,ASSSARAYSPRETQY
TRBJ1-2,TRBV27,ASRPRQGAHGYT
TRBJ2-3,TRBV2,ASSRNPTGVRDTQY
TRBJ2-3,TRBV7-2,ASSLIAGGLTDTQY
TRBJ2-3,TRBV9,ASSVSGSGDTQY
TRBJ2-1,TRBV7-9,ASSLKPGIYYNEQF
TRBJ2-3,TRBV30,AAQGWLAEADTQY
TRBJ1-1,TRBV6-5,ASSPGASFEAF
TRBJ2-7,TRBV7-6,ASSPGTSGYEQY
TRBJ2-1,TRBV27,ASSSRTSGQYNEQF
TRBJ2-7,TRBV27,ASSPRGAGGGEQY
TRBJ2-2,TRBV27,ASRTGGSTGELF
TRBJ1-1,TRBV7-9,ASSLGPSLNTEAF
TRBJ2-5,TRBV13,ASSLGSIEQETQY
TRBJ2-7,TRBV6-5,ASRSGRQSSYEQY
TRBJ2-4,TRBV5-5,ASSLAWTGIQY
TRBJ1-5,TRBV30,AWSVSDRGNFYISNQPQH
TRBJ1-1,TRBV5-1,ASTIGLGGVRTEAF
TRBJ1-2,TRBV25-1,ASKAHYGYT
TRBJ1-5,TRBV4-1,ASSPSPGQPQH
TRBJ2-1,TRBV27,ASSLRGSGSEQF
TRBJ1-5,TRBV4-2,ASSLTRGAPDQPQH
TRBJ2-1,TRBV7-3,ASSLYYNEQF
TRBJ1-2,TRBV2,ASSGGQVYGYT
TRBJ2-1,TRBV7-3,ASSLSLTSGNEQF
TRBJ1-5,TRBV28,ASSLWDSYQPQH
TRBJ2-2,TRBV6-4,ASSGSLDTGELF
TRBJ1-1,TRBV29-1,SVGGKDGNTEAF
TRBJ1-2,TRBV2,ATRGAGTELANYGYT
TRBJ1-2,TRBV19,ASSMGPLPGVYGYT
TRBJ2-7,TRBV7-9,ASRLGGEQY
TRBJ1-5,TRBV7-6,ASSPSRSGGSNQPQH
TRBJ1-4,TRBV4-1,ASSQVRDGYAELF
TRBJ2-3,TRBV9,ASGGLAGGRPQY
TRBJ2-3,TRBV6-5,ASSYEGRTDTQY
TRBJ2-1,TRBV28,ASSNTGDYNEQF
TRBJ2-7,TRBV11-2,ASSPRLAHEQY
TRBJ1-1,TRBV19,ASSMMWAENTEAF
TRBJ2-7,TRBV9,ASSPQGAHYEQY
TRBJ1-5,TRBV6-8,ASSKGQFGDQPQH
TRBJ2-7,TRBV5-4,ACRTSGRGEQY
TRBJ2-3,TRBV2,ASSGSRRVLADTQY
TRBJ2-3,TRBV4-2,ASSLLGTSGGAQDTQY